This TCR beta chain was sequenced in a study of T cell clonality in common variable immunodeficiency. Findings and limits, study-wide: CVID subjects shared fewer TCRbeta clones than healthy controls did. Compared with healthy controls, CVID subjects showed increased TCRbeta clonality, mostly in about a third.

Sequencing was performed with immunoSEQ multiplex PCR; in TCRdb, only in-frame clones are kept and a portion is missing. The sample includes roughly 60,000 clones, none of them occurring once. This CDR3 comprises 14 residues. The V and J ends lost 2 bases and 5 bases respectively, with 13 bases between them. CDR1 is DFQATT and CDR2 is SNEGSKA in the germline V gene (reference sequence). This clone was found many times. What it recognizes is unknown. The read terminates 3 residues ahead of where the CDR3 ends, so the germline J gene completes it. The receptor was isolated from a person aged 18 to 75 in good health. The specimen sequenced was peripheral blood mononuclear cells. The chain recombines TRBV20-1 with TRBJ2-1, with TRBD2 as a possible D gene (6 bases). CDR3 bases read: TGCAGTGCTAGACCCCTAGCGAGGGACAATGAG. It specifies CSARPLARDNE. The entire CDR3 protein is CSARPLARDNEQFF.